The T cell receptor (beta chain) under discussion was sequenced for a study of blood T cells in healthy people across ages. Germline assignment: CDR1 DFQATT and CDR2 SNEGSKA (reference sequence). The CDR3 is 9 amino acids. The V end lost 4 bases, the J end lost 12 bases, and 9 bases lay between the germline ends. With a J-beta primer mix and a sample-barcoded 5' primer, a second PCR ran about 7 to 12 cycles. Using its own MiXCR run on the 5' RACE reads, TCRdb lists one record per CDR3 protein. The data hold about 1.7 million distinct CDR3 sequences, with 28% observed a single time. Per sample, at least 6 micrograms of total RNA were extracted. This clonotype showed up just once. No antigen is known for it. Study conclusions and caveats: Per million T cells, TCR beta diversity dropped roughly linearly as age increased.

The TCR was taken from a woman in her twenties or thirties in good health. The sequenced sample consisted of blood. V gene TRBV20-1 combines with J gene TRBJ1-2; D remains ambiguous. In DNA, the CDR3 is TGCAGTGCTAACATTCGCGACACCTTC. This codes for CSANIRDTF.